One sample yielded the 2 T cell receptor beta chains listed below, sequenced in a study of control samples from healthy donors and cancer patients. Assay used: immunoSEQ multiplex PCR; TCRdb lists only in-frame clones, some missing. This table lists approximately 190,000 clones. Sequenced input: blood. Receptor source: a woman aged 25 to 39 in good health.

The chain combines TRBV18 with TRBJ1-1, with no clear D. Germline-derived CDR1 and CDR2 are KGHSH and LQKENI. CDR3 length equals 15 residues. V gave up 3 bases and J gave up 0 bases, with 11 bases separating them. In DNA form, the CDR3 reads TGTGCCAGCTCACCCCCCAGAGAGTTGAACACTGAAGCTTTCTTT. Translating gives CASSPPRELNTEAFF. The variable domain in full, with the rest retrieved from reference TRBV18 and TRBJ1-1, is NAGVMQNPRHLVRRRGQEARLRCSPMKGHSHVYWYRQLPEEGLKFMVYLQKENIIDESGMPKERFSAEFPKEGPSILRIQQVVRGDSAAYFCASSPPRELNTEAFFGQGTRLTVV.

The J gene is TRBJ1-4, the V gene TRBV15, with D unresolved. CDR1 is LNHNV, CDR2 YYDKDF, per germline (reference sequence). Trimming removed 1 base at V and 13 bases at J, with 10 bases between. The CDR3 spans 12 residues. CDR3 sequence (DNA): TGTGCCACCAGCAGAGGAGTGTCGGGACTGTTTTTT. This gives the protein CATSRGVSGLFF.